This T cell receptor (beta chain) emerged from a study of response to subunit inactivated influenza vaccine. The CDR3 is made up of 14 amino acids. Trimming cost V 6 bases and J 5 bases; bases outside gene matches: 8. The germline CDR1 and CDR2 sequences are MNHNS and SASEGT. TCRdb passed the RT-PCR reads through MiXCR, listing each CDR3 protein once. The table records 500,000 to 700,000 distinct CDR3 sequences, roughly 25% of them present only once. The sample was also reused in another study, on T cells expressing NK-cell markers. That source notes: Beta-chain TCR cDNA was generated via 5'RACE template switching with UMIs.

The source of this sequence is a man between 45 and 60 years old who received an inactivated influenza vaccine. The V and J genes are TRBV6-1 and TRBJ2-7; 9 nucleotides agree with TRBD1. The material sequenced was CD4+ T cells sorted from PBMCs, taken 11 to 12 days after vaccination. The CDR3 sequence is CASRPGQGVHEQYF. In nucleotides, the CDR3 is TGTGCCAGCAGACCGGGACAGGGTGTTCACGAGCAGTACTTC.